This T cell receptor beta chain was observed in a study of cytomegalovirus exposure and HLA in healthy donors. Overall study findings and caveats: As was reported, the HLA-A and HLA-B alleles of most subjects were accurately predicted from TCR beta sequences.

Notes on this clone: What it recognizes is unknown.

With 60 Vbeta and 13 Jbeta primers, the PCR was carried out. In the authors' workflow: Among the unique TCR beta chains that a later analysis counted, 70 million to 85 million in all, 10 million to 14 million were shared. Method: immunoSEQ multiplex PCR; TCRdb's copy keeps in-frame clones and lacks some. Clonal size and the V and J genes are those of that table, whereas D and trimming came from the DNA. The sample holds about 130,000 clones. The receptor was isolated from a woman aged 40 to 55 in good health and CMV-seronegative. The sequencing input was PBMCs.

The CDR3 loop reads CASSVTRIRRTDTQYF. The CDR3 region has the DNA TGCGCCAGCAGCGTAACCAGGATAAGGCGCACAGATACGCAGTATTTT. V is TRBV5-1 and J is TRBJ2-3, with D unclear. The CDR3 is 16 residues long. Deletions cut 4 bases from V and 1 base from J, with 16 bases between. Germline V gene lookup returns CDR1 SGHRS and CDR2 YFSETQ.